The 19 T cell receptor beta chains reported below all come from one sample, sequenced in a study of T and B cells in COVID-19 patients. TRB rearrangements were amplified by multiplex PCR with BIOMED2 TRB-A/B primers. TCRdb reanalysed the multiplex PCR reads using MiXCR and keeps one entry per CDR3 protein. The sample has 22,000 or so distinct CDR3 sequences; about 32% are singletons. TRB was amplified from about 240-490 ng of blood genomic DNA. Sample: blood. These receptors all come from a human donor who had recovered from COVID-19.

There are a few counts of this clonotype. V and J are TRBV5-8 and TRBJ1-1; a possible D gene is TRBD1 (6 bases). Deletions cut 1 base from V and 0 bases from J, with 10 bases between. From germline, CDR1 is SGHTS and CDR2 YDEGEE. This CDR3 is built from 15 residues. For the CDR3, the DNA is TGTGCCAGCAGCTTGACCGGGGGGCTGAACACTGAAGCTTTCTTT. Encoded protein: CASSLTGGLNTEAFF.

The chain couples TRBV5-4 to TRBJ2-1; perhaps TRBD1 as D (5 bases). Germline-derived CDR1 and CDR2 are SGHNT and YYREEE (reference sequence). Trimming cost V 4 bases and J 2 bases, with 10 bases left between them. The CDR3 has 14 amino acids. The CDR3 sequence is CASSHRQPYNEQFF. CDR3 nucleotides: TGTGCCAGCAGCCACCGACAGCCCTACAATGAGCAGTTCTTC.

CDR3: CASSLMTTGTGGTDTQYF. The CDR3 DNA reads TGCGCCAGCAGCTTGATGACCACCGGGACAGGGGGGACAGATACGCAGTATTTT. The chain has TRBV5-1 and TRBJ2-3, with 11 bases matching TRBD1. CDR1 and CDR2 (germline): SGHRS, YFSETQ. V shed 1 base and J 3 bases; nucleotides not matched to a gene: 10. This CDR3 contains 18 residues.

The chain links TRBV14 to TRBJ1-4; D ambiguous. Per the germline V gene, CDR1 is SGHDN and CDR2 is FVKESK. The CDR3 is made up of 13 amino acids. V was shortened by 0 bases and J by 7 bases, with 6 bases between the two germline ends. Here the CDR3 DNA reads TGTGCCAGCAGCCAAGATCTGTTTGAAAAACTGTTTTTT. It codes for CASSQDLFEKLFF.

This clonotype was counted only a few times. This sequence joins TRBV6-2 or TRBV6-3 and TRBJ2-2; D is perhaps TRBD2 (6 bases). This CDR3 is 14 amino acids long. The V gene lost 6 bases and the J gene lost 5 bases, with 13 bases spanning the gap. The germline V gene encodes CDR1 MNHEY and CDR2 SVGEGT. The CDR3, as DNA: TGTGCCAGCAGCCAGGGACTGGAGACCGGGGAGCTGTTTTTT. Amino acids: CASSQGLETGELFF.

This clonotype was seen many times. DNA of the CDR3: TGTGGTGGGAGCTCCTACAATGAGCAGTTCTTC. This codes for CGGSSYNEQFF. The chain is built from TRBV30 and TRBJ2-1; D may be TRBD2 (5 bases). Germline V gives CDR1 GTSNPN, CDR2 SVGIG (reference sequence). The CDR3 spans 11 residues.

With respect to this clonotype: Given a much more abundant clone one base away, this may be a read error. This chain links TRBV5-6 with TRBJ2-2, with 12 bases lining up with TRBD2. CDR1 and CDR2 (germline): SGHDT, YYEEEE. CDR3 length: 17 residues. The CDR3 region is CARSSSRLAGVAGELFF. The CDR3 coding sequence is TGTGCCAGAAGCTCCTCACGACTAGCGGGAGTGGCCGGGGAGCTGTTTTTT.

The chain links TRBV30 to TRBJ2-7; D unresolved. V shed 0 bases and J shed 2 bases, with 11 bases lying between them. The CDR3 totals 14 residues. Germline CDR1 reads GTSNPN; CDR2 reads SVGIG (reference sequence). CDR3 coding DNA: TGTGCCTGGAGTGTAGGTCCCCAGACCTACGAGCAGTACTTC. As protein: CAWSVGPQTYEQYF.

The genes are TRBV6-5 and TRBJ2-2; 8 bases fit TRBD2. The length of the CDR3 is 15 residues. The junction had 9 bases not matched to a gene; V was cut back by 2 bases and J by 10 bases. The germline gives CDR1 MNHEY, CDR2 SVGAGI. This chain's CDR3 is CASSYGIAGPAELFF. Here the CDR3 DNA reads TGTGCCAGCAGTTACGGGATAGCGGGGCCCGCGGAGCTGTTTTTT.

This clonotype was recorded a few times. The J gene is TRBJ2-3, the V gene TRBV5-4; TRBD2 is a possible D gene (6 bases). Germline CDR1 SGHNT, CDR2 YYREEE (reference sequence). V lost 2 bases to trimming and J lost 11 bases, with 15 bases between them. CDR3 length equals 13 residues. The CDR3 DNA reads TGTGCCAGCAGCTTCGAGAAGCACGGGGGGCAGTATTTT. This translates into CASSFEKHGGQYF.

This clonotype was recorded many times. The J gene is TRBJ1-2, the V gene TRBV19, with D possibly being TRBD1 (5 bases). The CDR3 runs to 12 residues. The ends were cut back, 7 bases at V and 6 bases at J, with 12 bases in the middle. Looked up from germline, CDR1 is LNHDA and CDR2 is SQIVND (reference sequence). CDR3 nucleotide sequence: TGTGCCAGTACCGATGGGGGAGATGGCTACACCTTC. It specifies CASTDGGDGYTF.

Many counts were recorded for this clonotype. The chain recombines TRBV30 with TRBJ2-3, with unresolved D. V was clipped by 4 bases and J by 2 bases, with 10 bases between them. The germline V gene has CDR1 GTSNPN and CDR2 SVGIG (reference sequence). This CDR3 is built from 13 residues. The CDR3 sequence: CAWKGLNTDTQYF. The CDR3 bases are TGTGCCTGGAAAGGGCTGAACACAGATACGCAGTATTTT.

This clonotype is classed as medium-sized. V gene TRBV13 combines with J gene TRBJ2-6; D not certain. The CDR3 runs to 15 residues. V was trimmed by 5 bases and J by 1 base, leaving 9 bases between them. Germline V gives CDR1 PRHDT, CDR2 FYEKMQ (reference sequence). The CDR3 bases are TGTGCCAGCAGCCTCCGGCATTCTGGGGCCAACGTCCTGACTTTC. It yields the protein CASSLRHSGANVLTF. Complete variable domain (other parts from reference TRBV13 and TRBJ2-6): AAGVIQSPRHLIKEKRETATLKCYPIPRHDTVYWYQQGPGQDPQFLISFYEKMQSDKGSIPDRFSAQQFSDYHSELNMSSLELGDSALYFCASSLRHSGANVLTFGAGSRLTVL.

For the CDR3, the DNA is TGTGCCACCAGTGATCCTAGACAGGGACGCACAGATACGCAGTATTTT. This translates into CATSDPRQGRTDTQYF. The V call is TRBV24-1, the J call TRBJ2-3, with TRBD1 identical over 7 bases. This CDR3 has 16 amino acids. Unmatched junction bases numbered 6, after V lost 3 bases and J lost 1 base. Germline V gene sequence: CDR1 KGHDR, CDR2 SFDVKD.

The rearrangement links TRBV18 to TRBJ1-2; 10 positions match TRBD1. The V and J ends lost 6 bases and 3 bases, in that order; junction bases with no gene match: 7. There are 15 residues in the CDR3. The germline CDR1 and CDR2 sequences are KGHSH and LQKENI. CDR3 in DNA: TGTGCCAGCTCCGGGGGGACAGGGGATGACTATGGCTACACCTTC. Protein: CASSGGTGDDYGYTF. Full variable domain (missing parts from reference TRBV18 and TRBJ1-2): NAGVMQNPRHLVRRRGQEARLRCSPMKGHSHVYWYRQLPEEGLKFMVYLQKENIIDESGMPKERFSAEFPKEGPSILRIQQVVRGDSAAYFCASSGGTGDDYGYTFGSGTRLTVV.

This chain joins TRBV24-1 and TRBJ1-3, with D possibly matching TRBD1 (6 bases). The CDR3 spans 12 residues. Germline-derived CDR1 and CDR2 are KGHDR and SFDVKD. V lost 4 bases, J lost 10 bases, and 10 bases lay in between. Here the CDR3 reads CATSEQGETIYF. The DNA for the CDR3 is TGTGCCACCAGTGAACAGGGTGAAACCATATATTTT.

By sample share, this clonotype is medium-sized. This chain links TRBV29-1 with TRBJ2-7; D may be TRBD1 (5 bases). The CDR3 length is 12 residues. V lost 6 bases and J lost 4, with 13 bases in between. Germline V lookup: CDR1 SQVTM, CDR2 ANQGSEA. CDR3 in amino acids: CSVQSTGYEQYF. DNA of the CDR3: TGCAGCGTCCAATCAACAGGTTACGAGCAGTACTTC.

This sequence joins TRBV6-1 and TRBJ2-5; unclear D gene. The CDR3 covers 13 residues. Germline CDR1 is MNHNS and CDR2 is SASEGT. The germline V and J ends were trimmed by 6 bases and 5 bases, with 13 bases remaining between them. CDR3 loop: CASRGPSWETQYF. The DNA of the CDR3 is TGTGCCAGCAGAGGGCCAAGTTGGGAGACCCAGTACTTC.

By share, this clonotype ranks as medium-sized (0.01 to 0.1%). The chain carries TRBV19 and TRBJ2-2; D call uncertain. With 5 bases removed from V and 1 base from J, the gap between germline ends came to 11 bases. This CDR3 has 15 residues. The germline gives CDR1 LNHDA, CDR2 SQIVND (reference sequence). The CDR3 bases are TGTGCCAGTAGTCCCCTAACAGTGAACACCGGGGAGCTGTTTTTT. Translated, it gives CASSPLTVNTGELFF.